The 16 T cell receptor beta chains given below trace back to one sample, sequenced in a study of cytomegalovirus exposure and HLA in healthy donors. PCR involved 60 Vbeta and 13 Jbeta primers. The repertoire was sequenced with immunoSEQ multiplex PCR; TCRdb's copy has only in-frame clones and lacks some. The sample contains 150,000 or so clones, under 80% of which appear only once. The sample consisted of PBMCs. These receptors were collected from a man younger than 45 in good health and CMV-seronegative.

There are a few counts of this clone. The chain combines TRBV11-2 with TRBJ2-7; TRBD2 matches 9 bases. V was pared by 1 base and J by 2 bases, with 3 bases of the junction left unmatched. The germline gives CDR1 SGHAT, CDR2 FQNNGV. The CDR3 consists of 15 residues. The CDR3 is CASSLGAGGTYEQYF. The CDR3 region has the DNA TGTGCCAGCAGCTTAGGAGCGGGGGGAACCTACGAGCAGTACTTC.

The genes are TRBV30 and TRBJ1-1, with a weak D call TRBD1 (6 bases). The germline V gene has CDR1 GTSNPN and CDR2 SVGIG (reference sequence). The CDR3 runs to 15 residues. V was shortened by 3 bases and J by 0 bases, with 14 bases between the two germline ends. For the CDR3, the DNA is TGTGCCTGGAGACCGAAGGGACATGTGAACACTGAAGCTTTCTTT. This gives the protein CAWRPKGHVNTEAFF.

The chain combines TRBV27 with TRBJ2-7; 11 positions match TRBD2. The V gene end was trimmed by 6 bases and the J gene end by 2 bases; junction bases not matched to a gene: 18. The CDR3 sequence is 19 residues long. Per germline, CDR1 MNHEY and CDR2 SMNVEV (reference sequence). CDR3 in amino acids: CASSPTGRGTSGIPYEQYF. Here the CDR3 DNA reads TGTGCCAGCAGCCCGACGGGGAGGGGGACTAGCGGAATCCCCTACGAGCAGTACTTC.

This clone was seen only a few times. The chain couples TRBV5-4 to TRBJ2-5, with TRBD2 as a possible D gene (5 bases). The CDR3 covers 14 residues. Germline CDR1 reads SGHNT; CDR2 reads YYREEE (reference sequence). The ends were cut back, 2 bases at V and 5 bases at J, with 13 bases in the middle. In DNA, the CDR3 is TGTGCCAGCAGCTTACACGAGGGCCACGAGACCCAGTACTTC. As protein: CASSLHEGHETQYF.

The rearrangement uses TRBV28 and TRBJ1-5; 9 bases fit TRBD1. CDR3 length: 15 residues. Germline CDR1 reads MDHEN; CDR2 reads SYDVKM. J was trimmed by 4 bases and V by 6 bases; bases with no gene match: 7. The CDR3 loop reads CASSLNRGRNQPQHF. Written as DNA, the CDR3 is TGTGCCAGCAGCCTTAACAGGGGGCGGAATCAGCCCCAGCATTTT.

J is TRBJ2-7 and V is TRBV29-1; D possibly corresponds to TRBD2 (6 bases). The length of the CDR3 is 13 residues. CDR1 and CDR2 from the germline V gene are SQVTM and ANQGSEA. The V end lost 7 bases, the J end lost 6 bases, and 19 bases lay between the germline ends. CDR3 in DNA: TGCAGCGCCATATTCGGGACTCCGCGCGAGCAGTACTTC. It translates to CSAIFGTPREQYF.

The sample holds one count of this clone. This chain uses TRBV4-1 with TRBJ2-1; 7 bases match TRBD1. The CDR3 is 17 amino acids. The V segment lost 4 bases and the J segment 0 bases; nucleotides outside the gene matches: 9. Germline values: CDR1 MGHRA, CDR2 YSYEKL. CDR3 in amino acids: CASSRTGPGSSYNEQFF. CDR3 DNA sequence: TGCGCCAGCAGCCGGACAGGACCGGGGAGCTCCTACAATGAGCAGTTCTTC.

The CDR3 is CASSLVGLAGGQVEQFF. The CDR3 DNA sequence: TGCGCCAGCAGCTTGGTAGGACTAGCGGGGGGGCAGGTTGAGCAGTTCTTC. This sequence joins TRBV5-1 and TRBJ2-1; 15 bases are shared with TRBD2. Germline CDR1 and CDR2: SGHRS and YFSETQ. CDR3 length: 17 residues. V lost 0 bases, J lost 9 bases, and 7 bases stayed unmatched.

The chain uses TRBV13 and TRBJ1-3, with 8 bases identical to TRBD1. The V gene's germline CDR1 is PRHDT and CDR2 FYEKMQ (reference sequence). CDR3 length: 15 residues. V was pared by 3 bases and J by 4 bases, with 5 bases of the junction left unmatched. The CDR3 is CASSFGQGAGNTIYF. The CDR3 nucleotides are TGTGCCAGCAGCTTCGGACAGGGTGCCGGAAACACCATATATTTT.

The gene calls are TRBV15 and TRBJ2-7; possible D gene TRBD2, 6 bases. Germline lookup yields CDR1 LNHNV and CDR2 YYDKDF (reference sequence). Trimming took off 3 bases at V and 2 bases at J, with 17 bases between the two ends. The length of the CDR3 is 16 residues. The CDR3 nucleotides are TGTGCCACCAGCAGTCCCCGCGACGGGGGAACCTACGAGCAGTACTTC. It specifies CATSSPRDGGTYEQYF.

This clone was detected a few times. This chain joins TRBV28 and TRBJ2-3; D remains ambiguous. The CDR3 spans 10 residues. Germline CDR1 MDHEN, CDR2 SYDVKM. V was cut by 6 bases and J by 11 bases, with 9 bases left in between. This CDR3 is CASRGTRQYF. The DNA for the CDR3 is TGTGCCAGCAGGGGCACGAGGCAGTATTTT.

This clone has a handful of counts. In the same sample, other DNA sequences code for this CDR3. The chain uses TRBV4-3 and TRBJ1-6; 9 nucleotides align to TRBD1. Germline assignment: CDR1 LGHNA and CDR2 YSLEER. This CDR3 is 14 amino acids long. The J segment lost 7 bases and the V segment lost 3 bases, leaving 1 base of the junction unmatched. The CDR3 DNA is TGCGCCAGCAGCCAGGACAGGGGCAATTCACCCCTCCACTTT. As protein: CASSQDRGNSPLHF.

The gene calls are TRBV29-1 and TRBJ2-1; TRBD2 agrees at 13 bases. Trimming removed 6 bases from V and 4 bases from J; junction bases left unmatched: 3. The germline CDR1 and CDR2 sequences are SQVTM and ANQGSEA. This CDR3 is built from 14 residues. CDR3 amino acids: CSVGLAGTYNEQFF. The CDR3 coding sequence is TGCAGCGTGGGACTAGCGGGGACTTACAATGAGCAGTTCTTC.

The genes are TRBV7-9 and TRBJ2-7, with D perhaps matching TRBD1 (6 bases). CDR1 SEHNR and CDR2 FQNEAQ come from the germline V gene (reference sequence). This CDR3 comprises 14 residues. V was clipped by 4 bases and J by 2 bases, with 12 bases between them. The CDR3 spells CASSSGRTAYEQYF. As DNA, the CDR3 is TGTGCCAGCAGCTCGGGACGGACAGCCTACGAGCAGTACTTC.

This sequence joins TRBV13 and TRBJ2-3, with D possibly TRBD2 on 6 matching bases. Germline CDR1 is PRHDT and CDR2 is FYEKMQ (reference sequence). The V and J ends lost 7 bases and 2 bases respectively, with 13 bases between them. The CDR3 runs to 14 residues. The chain's CDR3 is CASTASAYTDTQYF. DNA of the CDR3: TGTGCCAGCACCGCTAGCGCCTACACAGATACGCAGTATTTT. The whole variable domain, filled in from reference TRBV13 and TRBJ2-3, reads AAGVIQSPRHLIKEKRETATLKCYPIPRHDTVYWYQQGPGQDPQFLISFYEKMQSDKGSIPDRFSAQQFSDYHSELNMSSLELGDSALYFCASTASAYTDTQYFGPGTRLTVL.

The chain is built from TRBV9 and TRBJ2-7; 10 nucleotides align to TRBD2. This CDR3 comprises 15 residues. Trimming took 3 bases from V and 3 from J; bases not matched to a gene: 6. Germline V gene lookup returns CDR1 SGDLS and CDR2 YYNGEE. The DNA for the CDR3 is TGTGCCAGCAGCGCCCTAGCGGGGGAAGACTACGAGCAGTACTTC. Its translation: CASSALAGEDYEQYF.